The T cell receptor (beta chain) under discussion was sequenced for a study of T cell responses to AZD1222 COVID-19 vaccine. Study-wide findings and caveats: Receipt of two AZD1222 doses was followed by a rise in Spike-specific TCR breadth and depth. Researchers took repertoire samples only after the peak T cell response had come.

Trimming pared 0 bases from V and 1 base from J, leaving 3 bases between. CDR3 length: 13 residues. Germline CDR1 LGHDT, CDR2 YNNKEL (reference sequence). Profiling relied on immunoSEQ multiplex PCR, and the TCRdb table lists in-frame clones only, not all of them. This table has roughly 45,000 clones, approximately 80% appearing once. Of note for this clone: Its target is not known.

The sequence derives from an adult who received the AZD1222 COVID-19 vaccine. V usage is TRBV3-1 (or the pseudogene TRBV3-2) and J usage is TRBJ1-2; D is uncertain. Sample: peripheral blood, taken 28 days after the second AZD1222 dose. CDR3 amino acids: CASSQDDNYGYTF. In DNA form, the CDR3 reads TGTGCCAGCAGCCAAGATGATAACTATGGCTACACCTTC.